A selection of T cell receptor beta chains follows, all from one sample in a study of radiotherapy plus CTLA-4 blockade in lung cancer. Sequencing used immunoSEQ multiplex PCR; TCRdb keeps in-frame clones, though not all of them. The table shows tens of thousands of clones, with around 86% occurring only once. Specimen: peripheral blood, collected from a patient treated with radiotherapy plus ipilimumab. The receptors stem from a human donor with non-small cell lung cancer who had stable disease on radiotherapy plus ipilimumab. Each CDR3 is given without its conserved first and last residue. Each record gives: clone size, V gene, D gene, CDR3 protein. The D gene is left open where the match is weak. The size entry is marked missing in some rows and otherwise reads once, few, many or a size class.

clone size: -
V gene: TRBV28
D gene: -
CDR3 protein: ASSYSGQGLGYT

clone size: -
V gene: TRBV6-1
D gene: -
CDR3 protein: ASREVGELF

clone size: -
V gene: TRBV6-5
D gene: -
CDR3 protein: ASSYILRGTQY

clone size: -
V gene: TRBV6-5
D gene: -
CDR3 protein: ASSYPRRVFIYEQY

clone size: -
V gene: TRBV18
D gene: -
CDR3 protein: ASSPAGGGITDTQY

clone size: -
V gene: TRBV7-9
D gene: -
CDR3 protein: ASSLGSNRVETQY

clone size: few
V gene: TRBV7-3
D gene: -
CDR3 protein: ASSLTEHSEQY

clone size: -
V gene: TRBV30
D gene: TRBD1
CDR3 protein: AFADRGNSPLH

clone size: -
V gene: TRBV10-3
D gene: -
CDR3 protein: AINRDGTYEQY

clone size: once
V gene: TRBV25-1
D gene: TRBD2
CDR3 protein: ASSPKRGNLYEQY

clone size: once
V gene: TRBV30
D gene: -
CDR3 protein: AWSFGENYGYT

clone size: -
V gene: TRBV6-6
D gene: TRBD2
CDR3 protein: ASSRTGGGGNEQF

clone size: -
V gene: TRBV5-1
D gene: TRBD1
CDR3 protein: ASSLAGTAPLH

clone size: -
V gene: TRBV2
D gene: TRBD1
CDR3 protein: ASSLGQGALGTEAF

clone size: once
V gene: TRBV5-4
D gene: -
CDR3 protein: ASSLSGTTEAF

clone size: -
V gene: TRBV15
D gene: TRBD1
CDR3 protein: ATSIRGQGASGYT

clone size: -
V gene: TRBV6-1
D gene: -
CDR3 protein: ASSGEVGSYNEQF

clone size: -
V gene: TRBV28
D gene: TRBD1
CDR3 protein: ASQGQGYSNTGELF

clone size: once
V gene: TRBV7-3
D gene: -
CDR3 protein: ASSSGPPNEQF

clone size: -
V gene: TRBV6-5
D gene: -
CDR3 protein: ASSHINEQY

clone size: -
V gene: TRBV6-5
D gene: TRBD1
CDR3 protein: ASRLGTVNTEAF

clone size: -
V gene: TRBV11-2
D gene: -
CDR3 protein: ASSLGQGTYSNQPQH

clone size: once
V gene: TRBV2
D gene: -
CDR3 protein: ASSGRELGGGATDTQY

clone size: -
V gene: TRBV11-2
D gene: TRBD2
CDR3 protein: ASSLISGATSSYEQY